The 9 T cell receptor beta chains listed next were all sequenced from one sample in a study of OX40 agonist ivuxolimab in advanced cancers. Using immunoSEQ multiplex PCR, the repertoire was profiled, and TCRdb retains in-frame clones only, with some absent. Here the sample spans tens of thousands of clones, roughly 86% being singletons. The sequences come from CD4+ or CD8+ T cells sorted from blood, collected in a trial of the OX40 agonist ivuxolimab. The receptors derive from an adult with an advanced solid tumor such as melanoma, head and neck, liver or kidney cancer.

The sample holds one count of this clone. This chain links TRBV5-1 with TRBJ2-3; tentatively, D is TRBD1 (5 bases). Germline V gene lookup returns CDR1 SGHRS and CDR2 YFSETQ. This CDR3 contains 14 residues. V was trimmed by 4 bases and J by 6 bases, leaving 15 bases between them. CDR3 sequence: CASSDNRQKDTQYF. The CDR3, as DNA: TGCGCCAGCAGCGATAATAGACAGAAGGATACGCAGTATTTT.

The chain joins TRBV7-8 to TRBJ2-2; 11 bases align to TRBD2. Germline CDR1 reads SGHVS; CDR2 reads FQNEAQ. V trimming: 5 bases; J trimming: 5 bases; junction bases outside the gene matches: 7. The CDR3 extends over 16 amino acids. The CDR3 DNA reads TGTGCCAGCAGCCTCAACCCTAGCGGGGGGACCGGGGAGCTGTTTTTT. Translated, it gives CASSLNPSGGTGELFF.

The chain couples TRBV9 to TRBJ1-6, with TRBD1 matching over 10 bases. V dropped 0 bases and J dropped 3; count of bases not matched to a gene: 3. Looked up from germline, CDR1 is SGDLS and CDR2 is YYNGEE. CDR3 size: 17 residues. In nucleotides, the CDR3 is TGTGCCAGCAGCGTAGAGGACAGGGGGGTCTATAATTCACCCCTCCACTTT. As protein: CASSVEDRGVYNSPLHF. Variable domain in full (rest from reference TRBV9 and TRBJ1-6): DSGVTQTPKHLITATGQRVTLRCSPRSGDLSVYWYQQSLDQGLQFLIQYYNGEERAKGNILERFSAQQFPDLHSELNLSSLELGDSALYFCASSVEDRGVYNSPLHFGNGTRLTVT.

The chain couples TRBV2 to TRBJ1-5; 7 bases are shared with TRBD1. The germline gives CDR1 SNHLY, CDR2 FYNNEI. With V trimmed by 6 bases and J by 5 bases, 13 bases remained unmatched. This CDR3 has 16 amino acids. The CDR3 here is CASSPFDRALYQPQHF. The CDR3 region has the DNA TGTGCCAGCAGCCCCTTTGACAGGGCACTCTATCAGCCCCAGCATTTT.

This chain joins TRBV10-3 and TRBJ1-6; D is perhaps TRBD1 (5 bases). This CDR3 has 14 residues. The germline V gene has CDR1 ENHRY and CDR2 SYGVKD. The V and J ends lost 7 bases and 6 bases respectively, with 13 bases between them. DNA of the CDR3: TGTGCCATCAAACAAACAGGCGTTAATTCACCCCTCCACTTT. The encoded protein is CAIKQTGVNSPLHF.

The V call is TRBV9, the J call TRBJ2-2, with a tentative D call TRBD1 (6 bases). Looked up from germline, CDR1 is SGDLS and CDR2 is YYNGEE. V gave up 3 bases and J gave up 6 bases, with 18 bases separating them. The CDR3 runs to 16 residues. The CDR3 loop is CASSAQGSLSSGELFF. Here the CDR3 DNA reads TGTGCCAGCAGCGCCCAGGGGTCCCTAAGTTCCGGGGAGCTGTTTTTT.

The chain joins TRBV18 to TRBJ2-3; weak D call: TRBD1 (6 bases). The CDR3 sequence is 15 residues long. Trimming took 7 bases from V and 2 from J, leaving 16 bases between them. Germline V lookup: CDR1 KGHSH, CDR2 LQKENI. This CDR3 reads CASCSTGSLTDTQYF. The CDR3 coding sequence is TGTGCCAGCTGCTCAACAGGGTCCCTCACAGATACGCAGTATTTT.

The chain uses TRBV6-1 and TRBJ2-3; TRBD2 aligns across 10 bases. The V gene's germline CDR1 is MNHNS and CDR2 SASEGT. CDR3 size: 18 residues. V shed 0 bases and J 2 bases; nucleotides not matched to a gene: 8. The CDR3 spells CASSEATLLAGYTDTQYF. Written as DNA, the CDR3 is TGTGCCAGCAGTGAAGCGACTCTACTAGCGGGATACACAGATACGCAGTATTTT.

The V and J genes are TRBV6-1 and TRBJ2-3; unclear D gene. Looked up from germline, CDR1 is MNHNS and CDR2 is SASEGT. The germline V and J ends were trimmed by 3 bases and 1 base, with 11 bases remaining between them. This CDR3 contains 15 residues. CDR3 sequence: CASSDRVARTDTQYF. The CDR3 coding sequence is TGTGCCAGCAGTGATCGGGTGGCCCGCACAGATACGCAGTATTTT.